This TCR beta chain comes out of a study of shared clonotypes between healthy human individuals. This clone is medium-sized. The antigen is unknown. Germline-derived CDR1 and CDR2 are ENHRY and SYGVKD. The CDR3 has 14 amino acids. With 4 bases clipped from V and 13 bases from J, the junction kept 16 bases outside the gene matches. Assay used: immunoSEQ multiplex PCR; TCRdb lists only in-frame clones, some missing. Of 98,000 or so clones listed, around 68% are singletons. There were no recent acute infections or vaccinations among the donors, who were healthy HIV-negative adults. Researchers reported that CD8 memory united CD45RO+ cells with CCR7-negative CD45RA+ TemRA cells. Study-wide points: Memory subsets generally showed lower estimated richness than naive subsets. Sequencing depth was expected to affect clonotype sharing among donors.

The J gene is TRBJ2-7, the V gene TRBV10-3; 7 nucleotides line up with TRBD2. The sequencing sample was made of memory CD8+ T cells sorted from blood. Specified subset: CD45RO+ cells pooled with CCR7-negative TemRA cells. The TCR sequence derives from a woman in her twenties or thirties in good health. DNA of the CDR3: TGTGCCATCAGTGGCCGAGAGGGGCTAGCGGTCTCATACTTC. Its protein is CAISGREGLAVSYF.